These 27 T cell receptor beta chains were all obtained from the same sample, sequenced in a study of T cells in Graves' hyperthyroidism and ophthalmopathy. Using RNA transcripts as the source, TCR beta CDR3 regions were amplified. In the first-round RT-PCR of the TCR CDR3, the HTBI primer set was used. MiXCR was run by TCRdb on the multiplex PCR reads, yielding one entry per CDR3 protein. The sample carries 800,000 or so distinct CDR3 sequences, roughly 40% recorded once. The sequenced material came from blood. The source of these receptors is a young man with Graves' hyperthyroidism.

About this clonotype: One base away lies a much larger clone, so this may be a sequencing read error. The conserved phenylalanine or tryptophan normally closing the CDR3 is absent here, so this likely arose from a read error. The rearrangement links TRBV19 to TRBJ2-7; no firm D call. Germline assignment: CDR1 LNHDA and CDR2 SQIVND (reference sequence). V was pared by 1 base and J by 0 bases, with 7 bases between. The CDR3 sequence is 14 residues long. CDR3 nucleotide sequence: TGTGCCAGTAGTATAGCGTCGGCCTCCTACGAGCAGTACCTC. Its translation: CASSIASASYEQYL.

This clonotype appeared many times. The CDR3 loop is CASNRQMNTEAFF. CDR3 bases: TGTGCCAGTAACCGGCAGATGAACACTGAAGCTTTCTTT. The rearrangement links TRBV19 to TRBJ1-1; D is ambiguous. The V and J ends lost 7 bases and 0 bases respectively, with 9 bases between them. CDR1 and CDR2 from the germline V gene are LNHDA and SQIVND (reference sequence). The CDR3 has 13 amino acids.

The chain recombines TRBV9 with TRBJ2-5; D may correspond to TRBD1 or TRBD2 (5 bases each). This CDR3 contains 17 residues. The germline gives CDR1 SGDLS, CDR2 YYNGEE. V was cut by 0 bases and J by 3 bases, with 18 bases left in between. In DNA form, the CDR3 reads TGTGCCAGCAGCGTAGCTAGGGGACCCCTGACGGAAGAGACCCAGTACTTC. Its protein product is CASSVARGPLTEETQYF.

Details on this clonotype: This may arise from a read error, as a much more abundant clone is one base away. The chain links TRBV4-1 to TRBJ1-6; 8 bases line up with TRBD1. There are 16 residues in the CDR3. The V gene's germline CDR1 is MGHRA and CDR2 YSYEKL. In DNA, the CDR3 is TGTGCCAGCAGCCAAGATCCGGACAGGGACTATTCACCCCTCCACTTT. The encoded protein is CASSQDPDRDYSPLHF.

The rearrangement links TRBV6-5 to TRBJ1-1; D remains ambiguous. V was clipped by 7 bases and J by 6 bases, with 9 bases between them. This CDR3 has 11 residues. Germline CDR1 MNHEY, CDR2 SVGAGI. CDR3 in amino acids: CASTRFPEAFF. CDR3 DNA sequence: TGTGCCAGCACCAGATTCCCTGAAGCTTTCTTT.

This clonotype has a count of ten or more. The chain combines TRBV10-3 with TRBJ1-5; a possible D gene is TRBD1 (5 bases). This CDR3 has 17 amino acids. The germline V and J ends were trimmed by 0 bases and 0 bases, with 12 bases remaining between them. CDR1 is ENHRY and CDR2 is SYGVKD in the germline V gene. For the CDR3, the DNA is TGTGCCATCAGTGAGTCATCCGGCAGGGCTAGCAATCAGCCCCAGCATTTT. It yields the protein CAISESSGRASNQPQHF.

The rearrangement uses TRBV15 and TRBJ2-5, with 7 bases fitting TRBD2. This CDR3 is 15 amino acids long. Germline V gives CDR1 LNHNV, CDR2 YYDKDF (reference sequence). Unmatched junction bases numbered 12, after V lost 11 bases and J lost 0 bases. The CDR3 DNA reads TGTGCCTCGTCCAGGCGACTAGCCAACCAAGAGACCCAGTACTTC. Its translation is CASSRRLANQETQYF. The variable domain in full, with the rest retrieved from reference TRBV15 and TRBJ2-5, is DAMVIQNPRYQVTQFGKPVTLSCSQTLNHNVMYWYQQKSSQAPKLLFHYYDKDFNNEADTPDNFQSRRPNTSFCFLDIRSPGLGDTAMYLCASSRRLANQETQYFGPGTRLLVL.

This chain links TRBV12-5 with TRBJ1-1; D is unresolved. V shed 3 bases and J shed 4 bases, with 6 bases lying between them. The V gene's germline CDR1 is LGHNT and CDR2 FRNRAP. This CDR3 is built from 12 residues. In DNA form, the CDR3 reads TGTGCTAGTGGTTTAGAAAGCACTGAAGCTTTCTTT. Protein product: CASGLESTEAFF.

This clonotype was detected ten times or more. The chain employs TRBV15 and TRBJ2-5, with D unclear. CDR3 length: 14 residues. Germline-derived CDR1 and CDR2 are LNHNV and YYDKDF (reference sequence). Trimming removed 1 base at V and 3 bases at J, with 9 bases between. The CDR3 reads CATSRARLEETQYF. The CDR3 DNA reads TGTGCCACCAGCAGAGCGAGGTTGGAAGAGACCCAGTACTTC.

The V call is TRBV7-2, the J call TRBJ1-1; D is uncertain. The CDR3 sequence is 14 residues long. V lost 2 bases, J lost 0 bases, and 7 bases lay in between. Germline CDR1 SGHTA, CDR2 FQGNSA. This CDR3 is CASSLSYLNTEAFF. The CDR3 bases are TGTGCCAGCAGCTTATCTTACCTGAACACTGAAGCTTTCTTT.

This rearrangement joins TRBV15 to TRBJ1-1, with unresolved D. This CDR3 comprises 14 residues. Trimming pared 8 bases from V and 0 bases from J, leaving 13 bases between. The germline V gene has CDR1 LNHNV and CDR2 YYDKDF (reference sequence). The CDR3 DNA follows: TGTGCCACCTCCATCGGGAGGATGAACACTGAAGCTTTCTTT. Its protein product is CATSIGRMNTEAFF. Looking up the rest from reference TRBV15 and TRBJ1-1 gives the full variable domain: DAMVIQNPRYQVTQFGKPVTLSCSQTLNHNVMYWYQQKSSQAPKLLFHYYDKDFNNEADTPDNFQSRRPNTSFCFLDIRSPGLGDTAMYLCATSIGRMNTEAFFGQGTRLTVV.

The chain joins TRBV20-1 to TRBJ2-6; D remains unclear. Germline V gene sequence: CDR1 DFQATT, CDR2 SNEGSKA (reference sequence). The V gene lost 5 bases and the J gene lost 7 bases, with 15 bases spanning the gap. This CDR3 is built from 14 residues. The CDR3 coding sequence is TGCAGTGCTCCTCTAGGGTTAGGAGCCAACGTCCTGACTTTC. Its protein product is CSAPLGLGANVLTF.

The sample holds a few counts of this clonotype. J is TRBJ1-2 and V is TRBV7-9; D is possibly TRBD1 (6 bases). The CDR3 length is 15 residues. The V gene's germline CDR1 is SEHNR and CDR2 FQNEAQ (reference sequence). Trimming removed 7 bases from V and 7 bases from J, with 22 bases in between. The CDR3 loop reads CASIKLGQSFSGYTF. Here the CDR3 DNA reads TGTGCCAGCATCAAACTCGGACAGAGCTTCTCTGGCTACACCTTC. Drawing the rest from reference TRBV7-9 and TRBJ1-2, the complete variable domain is DTGVSQNPRHKITKRGQNVTFRCDPISEHNRLYWYRQTLGQGPEFLTYFQNEAQLEKSRLLSDRFSAERPKGSFSTLEIQRTEQGDSAMYLCASIKLGQSFSGYTFGSGTRLTVV.

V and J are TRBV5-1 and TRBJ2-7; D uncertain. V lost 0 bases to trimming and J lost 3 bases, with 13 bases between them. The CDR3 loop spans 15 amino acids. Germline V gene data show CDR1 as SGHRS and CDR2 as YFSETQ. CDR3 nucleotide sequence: TGCGCCAGCAGCTTGGAAGTCCCAGCCATCTACGAGCAGTACTTC. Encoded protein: CASSLEVPAIYEQYF.

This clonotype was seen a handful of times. CDR3: CASSQDNLGGGTEAFF. The CDR3 DNA is TGTGCCAGCAGCCAAGATAACCTGGGAGGGGGCACTGAAGCTTTCTTT. The chain couples TRBV14 to TRBJ1-1, with TRBD1 as a possible D gene (6 bases). Trimming removed 0 bases from V and 4 bases from J, with 15 bases in between. Per germline, CDR1 SGHDN and CDR2 FVKESK. The CDR3 consists of 16 residues.

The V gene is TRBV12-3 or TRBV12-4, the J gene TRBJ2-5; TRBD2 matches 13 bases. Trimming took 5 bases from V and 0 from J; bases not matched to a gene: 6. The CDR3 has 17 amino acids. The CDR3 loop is CASSPGLAGLYQETQYF. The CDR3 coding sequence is TGTGCCAGCAGTCCGGGACTAGCGGGGCTGTACCAAGAGACCCAGTACTTC.

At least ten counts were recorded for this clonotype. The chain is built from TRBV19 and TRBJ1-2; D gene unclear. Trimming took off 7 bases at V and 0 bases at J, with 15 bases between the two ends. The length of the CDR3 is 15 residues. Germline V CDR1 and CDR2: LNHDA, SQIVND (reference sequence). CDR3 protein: CASTPLGEANYGYTF. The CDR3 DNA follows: TGTGCCAGTACCCCGCTTGGCGAGGCTAACTATGGCTACACCTTC.

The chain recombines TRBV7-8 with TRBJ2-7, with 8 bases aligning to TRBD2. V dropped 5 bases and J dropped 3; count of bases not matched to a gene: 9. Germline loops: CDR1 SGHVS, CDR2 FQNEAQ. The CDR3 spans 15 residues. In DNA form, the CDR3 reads TGTGCCAGCAGCCGTGACAGCGGGAGTGACTACGAGCAGTACTTC. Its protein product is CASSRDSGSDYEQYF.

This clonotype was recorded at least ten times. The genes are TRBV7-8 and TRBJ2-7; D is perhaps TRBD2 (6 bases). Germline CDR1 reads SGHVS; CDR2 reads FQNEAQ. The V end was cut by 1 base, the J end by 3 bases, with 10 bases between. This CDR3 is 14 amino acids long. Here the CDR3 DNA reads TGTGCCAGCAGCTTAGGGGACTTAAACTACGAGCAGTACTTC. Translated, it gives CASSLGDLNYEQYF.

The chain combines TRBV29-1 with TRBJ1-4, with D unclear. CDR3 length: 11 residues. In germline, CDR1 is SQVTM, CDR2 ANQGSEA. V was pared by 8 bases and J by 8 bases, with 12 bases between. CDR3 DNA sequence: TGCAGCCTAGCGGGAGGGGAAAAACTGTTTTTT. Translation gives CSLAGGEKLFF.

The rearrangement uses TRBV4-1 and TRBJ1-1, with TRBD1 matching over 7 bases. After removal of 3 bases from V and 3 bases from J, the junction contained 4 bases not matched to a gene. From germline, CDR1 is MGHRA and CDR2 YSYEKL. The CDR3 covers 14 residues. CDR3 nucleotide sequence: TGCGCCAGCAGCCACCCCAGGGGGGACACTGAAGCTTTCTTT. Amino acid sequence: CASSHPRGDTEAFF.

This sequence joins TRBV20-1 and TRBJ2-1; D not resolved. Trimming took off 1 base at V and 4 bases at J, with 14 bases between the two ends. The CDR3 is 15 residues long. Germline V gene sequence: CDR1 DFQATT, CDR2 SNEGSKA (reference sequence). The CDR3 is CSARVRVSSYNEQFF. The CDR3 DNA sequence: TGCAGTGCTAGAGTTAGGGTCAGTTCGTACAATGAGCAGTTCTTC.

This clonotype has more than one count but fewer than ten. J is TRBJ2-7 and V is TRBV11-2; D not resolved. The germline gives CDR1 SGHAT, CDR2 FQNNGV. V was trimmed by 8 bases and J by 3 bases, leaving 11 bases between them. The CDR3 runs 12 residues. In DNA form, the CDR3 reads TGTGCCAGCGGGATCAATGACTACGAGCAGTACTTC. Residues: CASGINDYEQYF.

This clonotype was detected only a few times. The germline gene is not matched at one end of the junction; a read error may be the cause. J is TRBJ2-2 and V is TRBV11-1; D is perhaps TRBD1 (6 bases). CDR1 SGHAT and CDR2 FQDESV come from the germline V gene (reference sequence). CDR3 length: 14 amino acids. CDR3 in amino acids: CASSLGTYTGELFF. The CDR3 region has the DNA TGCGCCAGCAGCCTCGGGACATACACCGGGGAGCTGTTTTTT.

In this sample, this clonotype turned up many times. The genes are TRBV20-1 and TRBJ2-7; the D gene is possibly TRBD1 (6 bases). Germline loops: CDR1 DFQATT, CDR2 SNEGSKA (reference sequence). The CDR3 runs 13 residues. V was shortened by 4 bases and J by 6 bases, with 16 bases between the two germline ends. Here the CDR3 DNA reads TGCAGTGCTACCCCGACAGGTGGTGGCGAGCAGTACTTC. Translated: CSATPTGGGEQYF.

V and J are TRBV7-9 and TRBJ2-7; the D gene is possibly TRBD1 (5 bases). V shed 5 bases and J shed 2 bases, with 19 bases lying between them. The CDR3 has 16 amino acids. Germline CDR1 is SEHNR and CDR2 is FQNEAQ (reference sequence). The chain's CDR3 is CASSPLADRVAYEQYF. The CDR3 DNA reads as TGTGCCAGCAGCCCCCTCGCCGACAGAGTCGCCTACGAGCAGTACTTC.

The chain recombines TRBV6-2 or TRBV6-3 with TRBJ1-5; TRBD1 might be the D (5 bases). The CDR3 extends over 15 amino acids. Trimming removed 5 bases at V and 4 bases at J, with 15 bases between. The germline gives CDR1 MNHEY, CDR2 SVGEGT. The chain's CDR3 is CASSRQKGGNQPQHF. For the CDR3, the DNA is TGTGCCAGCAGTCGACAGAAGGGTGGGAATCAGCCCCAGCATTTT.